The 31 T cell receptor beta chains in this list originate from one sample, sequenced in a study of blood T cell repertoires in COVID-19. The protocol was immunoSEQ multiplex PCR, while the TCRdb copy is restricted to in-frame clones and leaves out a portion. In the table there are about 81,000 clones, about 80% of which are singletons. The specimen was peripheral blood. All receptors derive from a human donor in a cohort sampled during active COVID-19.

The chain links TRBV3-1 (or the pseudogene TRBV3-2) to TRBJ1-1; 8 bases fit TRBD1. The CDR3 totals 14 residues. Looked up from germline, CDR1 is LGHDT and CDR2 is YNNKEL (reference sequence). Unmatched junction bases numbered 4, after V lost 4 bases and J lost 3 bases. The CDR3 loop reads CASSPRTGHTEAFF. DNA of the CDR3: TGTGCCAGCAGCCCACGGACAGGGCACACTGAAGCTTTCTTT.

This chain connects TRBV28 to TRBJ2-7, with 10 bases aligning to TRBD1. The germline V gene has CDR1 MDHEN and CDR2 SYDVKM. This CDR3 contains 15 residues. The V segment lost 7 bases and the J segment 2 bases; nucleotides outside the gene matches: 8. The CDR3 sequence: CASTFSGTGAYEQYF. In nucleotides, the CDR3 is TGTGCCAGCACCTTTAGTGGGACAGGGGCCTACGAGCAGTACTTC.

The chain carries TRBV2 and TRBJ2-7, with TRBD1 identical over 9 bases. CDR1 is SNHLY, CDR2 FYNNEI, per germline. CDR3 length equals 14 residues. J lost 2 bases, V lost 4 bases, and 3 bases had no gene match. CDR3 residues: CASSGQGVPYEQYF. CDR3 DNA sequence: TGTGCCAGCAGTGGACAGGGGGTTCCCTACGAGCAGTACTTC.

The genes are TRBV5-1 and TRBJ2-7; TRBD1 agrees at 10 bases. From germline, CDR1 is SGHRS and CDR2 YFSETQ. This CDR3 has 15 amino acids. V lost 0 bases and J lost 5; bases outside the gene matches: 5. The CDR3 is CASSLVGQGINEQYF. The CDR3 bases are TGCGCCAGCAGCTTGGTGGGACAGGGGATCAACGAGCAGTACTTC.

V is TRBV20-1 and J is TRBJ1-4; D gene unclear. CDR3 length: 10 amino acids. Germline V gives CDR1 DFQATT, CDR2 SNEGSKA (reference sequence). V lost 2 bases to trimming and J lost 8 bases, with 3 bases between them. CDR3 protein: CSARSEKLFF. The CDR3 DNA reads TGCAGTGCTAGAAGCGAAAAACTGTTTTTT.

The rearrangement uses TRBV27 and TRBJ1-5; 10 bases align to TRBD1. Germline V CDR1 and CDR2: MNHEY, SMNVEV (reference sequence). This CDR3 comprises 16 residues. With 6 bases clipped from V and 4 bases from J, the junction kept 9 bases outside the gene matches. The CDR3 loop is CASSTRGQGGNQPQHF. In nucleotides, the CDR3 is TGTGCCAGCAGCACCCGCGGACAGGGGGGGAATCAGCCCCAGCATTTT.

The chain employs TRBV29-1 and TRBJ1-2; 11 nucleotides match TRBD1. CDR3 length: 14 amino acids. Looked up from germline, CDR1 is SQVTM and CDR2 is ANQGSEA. V lost 4 bases, J lost 5 bases, and 6 bases stayed unmatched. The CDR3 DNA reads as TGCAGCGTTGGGGACAGGGGGGCCTCTTATGGCTACACCTTC. Translating gives CSVGDRGASYGYTF. Looking up the rest from reference TRBV29-1 and TRBJ1-2 gives the full variable domain: SAVISQKPSRDICQRGTSLTIQCQVDSQVTMMFWYRQQPGQSLTLIATANQGSEATYESGFVIDKFPISRPNLTFSTLTVSNMSPEDSSIYLCSVGDRGASYGYTFGSGTRLTVV.

The chain has TRBV3-1 (or the pseudogene TRBV3-2) and TRBJ2-7; D might be TRBD1 (6 bases). The CDR3 runs to 13 residues. From germline, CDR1 is LGHDT and CDR2 YNNKEL (reference sequence). V was shortened by 6 bases and J by 0 bases, with 9 bases between the two germline ends. The CDR3 DNA sequence: TGTGCCAGCAGACGGACAGCCTCCTACGAGCAGTACTTC. This sequence encodes CASRRTASYEQYF.

This chain links TRBV10-3 with TRBJ1-6, with a possible D match to TRBD1 (6 bases). Germline loops: CDR1 ENHRY, CDR2 SYGVKD. The germline V and J ends were trimmed by 10 bases and 6 bases, with 16 bases remaining between them. The CDR3 has 14 residues. DNA for the CDR3: TGTGCCACCGTAGATTGGACAGTTAATTCACCCCTCCACTTT. Translation: CATVDWTVNSPLHF.

This sequence joins TRBV4-1 and TRBJ1-1; the D gene is possibly TRBD1 (6 bases). The germline gives CDR1 MGHRA, CDR2 YSYEKL. Trimming shortened V by 8 bases and J by 1 base, and 14 bases separated the two germline ends. This CDR3 comprises 14 residues. CDR3 sequence reads: CASAKPDRNTEAFF. In DNA, the CDR3 is TGCGCCAGCGCTAAGCCGGACAGGAACACTGAAGCTTTCTTT.

V is TRBV5-1 and J is TRBJ2-2; D gene uncertain. Trimming pared 1 base from V and 1 base from J, leaving 8 bases between. The V gene's germline CDR1 is SGHRS and CDR2 YFSETQ. CDR3 length: 15 residues. CDR3 loop: CASSLSTLNTGELFF. The DNA of the CDR3 is TGCGCCAGCAGCTTGAGCACTCTGAACACCGGGGAGCTGTTTTTT.

The J gene is TRBJ1-2, the V gene TRBV14; weak D call: TRBD1 (5 bases). V lost 4 bases to trimming and J lost 0 bases, with 18 bases between them. Germline V gene data show CDR1 as SGHDN and CDR2 as FVKESK. The CDR3 is 17 residues long. CDR3 loop: CASSRLSGGNANYGYTF. The CDR3 region has the DNA TGTGCCAGCAGCCGATTATCTGGGGGGAATGCTAACTATGGCTACACCTTC.

The table lists this clone with a few counts. The CDR3 region has the DNA TGTGCCAGCAGCTCAGACAGTGAAAAACTGTTTTTT. It specifies CASSSDSEKLFF. V and J are TRBV7-9 and TRBJ1-4, with D maybe TRBD1 (5 bases). The CDR3 is 12 residues long. Trimming took 4 bases from V and 7 from J, leaving 7 bases between them. Germline V gene lookup returns CDR1 SEHNR and CDR2 FQNEAQ (reference sequence).

The genes are TRBV4-1 and TRBJ1-5, with D hard to call. The V gene lost 1 base and the J gene lost 3 bases, with 10 bases spanning the gap. The CDR3 spans 15 residues. CDR1 and CDR2 from the germline V gene are MGHRA and YSYEKL. The CDR3 is CASSQGATLNQPQHF. The CDR3 region has the DNA TGCGCCAGCAGCCAAGGGGCGACACTCAATCAGCCCCAGCATTTT.

This rearrangement joins TRBV29-1 to TRBJ2-3; D unclear. This CDR3 is built from 11 residues. The V gene's germline CDR1 is SQVTM and CDR2 ANQGSEA. Trimming took off 2 bases at V and 5 bases at J, with 5 bases between the two ends. CDR3 protein: CSVESRDTQYF. In DNA, the CDR3 is TGCAGCGTTGAATCCCGAGATACGCAGTATTTT.

The V and J genes are TRBV11-3 and TRBJ2-7, with 7 bases matching TRBD2. V shed 4 bases and J 10 bases; nucleotides not matched to a gene: 10. This CDR3 spans 13 amino acids. The germline V gene encodes CDR1 SGHNT and CDR2 YENEEA. CDR3: CASSSTSSTGQYF. The CDR3 DNA reads as TGTGCCAGCAGCTCGACTAGCTCCACGGGCCAGTACTTC.

The chain links TRBV29-1 to TRBJ2-2, with 7 nucleotides matching TRBD1. The ends lost 7 bases at V and 0 bases at J; junction bases unmatched: 8. Germline CDR1 reads SQVTM; CDR2 reads ANQGSEA. CDR3 size: 15 residues. CDR3 amino acids: CSASSGTANTGELFF. The CDR3 bases are TGCAGCGCCAGTTCCGGGACAGCGAACACCGGGGAGCTGTTTTTT.

This clone was picked up a small number of times. The chain recombines TRBV12-3 or TRBV12-4 with TRBJ1-2, with D possibly matching TRBD1 (5 bases). The CDR3 covers 13 residues. V dropped 3 bases and J dropped 4 bases, with 9 bases sitting between them. CDR3 sequence: CASSLRQLYGYTF. CDR3 DNA sequence: TGTGCCAGCAGTTTGAGACAGCTCTATGGCTACACCTTC.

The rearrangement uses TRBV7-8 and TRBJ2-4, with D tentatively TRBD2 (7 bases). Germline CDR1 SGHVS, CDR2 FQNEAQ. The CDR3 loop spans 16 amino acids. Trimming removed 5 bases at V and 6 bases at J, with 20 bases between. The CDR3 loop is CASSTPGGEDRNIQYF. CDR3 in DNA: TGTGCCAGCAGCACCCCGGGGGGCGAGGATAGAAACATTCAGTACTTC.

V is TRBV3-1 (or the pseudogene TRBV3-2) and J is TRBJ2-7; D may be TRBD1 (6 bases). The CDR3 spans 14 residues. Germline V gene sequence: CDR1 LGHDT, CDR2 YNNKEL (reference sequence). V lost 0 bases and J 6 bases, leaving 12 bases between the germline ends. The CDR3 DNA reads as TGTGCCAGCAGCCAAGATTACAGGGAGAGCGAGCAGTACTTC. It is translated as CASSQDYRESEQYF.

The CDR3 nucleotides read TGCAGCGTTGTGGGGACAGTATACAATGAGCAGTTCTTC. It yields the protein CSVVGTVYNEQFF. V usage is TRBV29-1 and J usage is TRBJ2-1; the match to TRBD1 covers 7 bases. Germline V gene lookup returns CDR1 SQVTM and CDR2 ANQGSEA. The CDR3 covers 13 residues. V trimming: 4 bases; J trimming: 4 bases; junction bases outside the gene matches: 4.

V usage is TRBV18 and J usage is TRBJ2-3; the D is unclear. V gave up 2 bases and J gave up 2 bases, with 5 bases separating them. The CDR3 length is 13 residues. CDR1 KGHSH and CDR2 LQKENI come from the germline V gene. The chain's CDR3 is CASSPALTDTQYF. The CDR3 DNA is TGTGCCAGCTCACCAGCACTCACAGATACGCAGTATTTT.

In DNA, the CDR3 is TGTGCCAGCAGCTTCTACCTTAGCGGGGGGGCCTTCGGGGAGCTGTTTTTT. Translation gives CASSFYLSGGAFGELFF. The genes are TRBV7-6 and TRBJ2-2, with 11 bases lining up with TRBD2. The V and J ends lost 3 bases and 7 bases, in that order; junction bases with no gene match: 10. The CDR3 loop spans 17 amino acids. Germline loops: CDR1 SGHVS, CDR2 FNYEAQ.

CDR3 DNA: TGTGCCAGCAGCCTTGGGGGGACAGTCCAAGAGACCCAGTACTTC. Protein: CASSLGGTVQETQYF. The chain uses TRBV5-8 and TRBJ2-5, with D possibly matching TRBD1 (7 bases). CDR1 is SGHTS and CDR2 is YDEGEE in the germline V gene. The CDR3 runs 15 residues. V was clipped by 4 bases and J by 1 base, with 14 bases between them.

The J gene is TRBJ2-7, the V gene TRBV5-4; TRBD1 matches at 7 bases. The junction had 4 bases not matched to a gene; V was cut back by 4 bases and J by 0 bases. The CDR3 is made up of 14 amino acids. From germline, CDR1 is SGHNT and CDR2 YYREEE (reference sequence). The CDR3 loop reads CASSPTGNSYEQYF. DNA of the CDR3: TGTGCCAGCAGCCCGACAGGGAACTCCTACGAGCAGTACTTC.

The genes are TRBV15 and TRBJ1-6; 9 nucleotides align to TRBD1. After removal of 1 base from V and 10 bases from J, the junction contained 2 bases not matched to a gene. The CDR3 is 14 residues long. Germline V gene data show CDR1 as LNHNV and CDR2 as YYDKDF (reference sequence). The CDR3 spells CATSRGDRESPLHF. In nucleotides, the CDR3 is TGTGCCACCAGCAGAGGGGACAGGGAATCACCCCTCCACTTT.

This chain links TRBV7-9 with TRBJ2-3; D is perhaps TRBD2 (5 bases). In germline, CDR1 is SEHNR, CDR2 FQNEAQ (reference sequence). CDR3 length equals 17 residues. The ends were cut back, 1 base at V and 2 bases at J, with 16 bases in the middle. The CDR3 DNA follows: TGTGCCAGCAGCTTAGGACTCAGCGGCAGCGACACAGATACGCAGTATTTT. Protein: CASSLGLSGSDTDTQYF.

The chain is built from TRBV27 and TRBJ1-4; D is possibly TRBD1 (6 bases). CDR1 and CDR2 (germline): MNHEY, SMNVEV (reference sequence). V dropped 6 bases and J dropped 14 bases, with 16 bases sitting between them. There are 12 residues in the CDR3. CDR3 in amino acids: CASRREQGRLFF. The CDR3 DNA reads as TGTGCCAGCAGGCGCGAGCAGGGGCGTCTGTTTTTT.

This clone was seen once. The chain uses TRBV15 and TRBJ1-1; 7 bases agree with TRBD1. Losses at the gene ends were 3 bases for V and 1 base for J; bases not matched to a gene: 5. The CDR3 loop spans 15 amino acids. Germline V gene data show CDR1 as LNHNV and CDR2 as YYDKDF (reference sequence). CDR3 amino acids: CATSSARTGNTEAFF. In DNA form, the CDR3 reads TGTGCCACCAGCAGCGCTAGGACAGGGAACACTGAAGCTTTCTTT.

The chain has TRBV28 and TRBJ2-7; 9 nucleotides align to TRBD1. The germline gives CDR1 MDHEN, CDR2 SYDVKM. This CDR3 has 14 amino acids. The V segment lost 8 bases and the J segment 7 bases; nucleotides outside the gene matches: 12. The CDR3 DNA reads as TGTGCCAGCCTAGGGGGACAGGGTCCCAAAGAGCAGTACTTC. Residues: CASLGGQGPKEQYF.

The CDR3 DNA is TGTGCCAGCAGTGAAGCCTTTCACGAGCAGTACTTC. Its protein product is CASSEAFHEQYF. The chain has TRBV2 and TRBJ2-7; D is uncertain. This CDR3 is 12 amino acids long. V lost 0 bases, J lost 5 bases, and 5 bases lay in between. Germline V gives CDR1 SNHLY, CDR2 FYNNEI.